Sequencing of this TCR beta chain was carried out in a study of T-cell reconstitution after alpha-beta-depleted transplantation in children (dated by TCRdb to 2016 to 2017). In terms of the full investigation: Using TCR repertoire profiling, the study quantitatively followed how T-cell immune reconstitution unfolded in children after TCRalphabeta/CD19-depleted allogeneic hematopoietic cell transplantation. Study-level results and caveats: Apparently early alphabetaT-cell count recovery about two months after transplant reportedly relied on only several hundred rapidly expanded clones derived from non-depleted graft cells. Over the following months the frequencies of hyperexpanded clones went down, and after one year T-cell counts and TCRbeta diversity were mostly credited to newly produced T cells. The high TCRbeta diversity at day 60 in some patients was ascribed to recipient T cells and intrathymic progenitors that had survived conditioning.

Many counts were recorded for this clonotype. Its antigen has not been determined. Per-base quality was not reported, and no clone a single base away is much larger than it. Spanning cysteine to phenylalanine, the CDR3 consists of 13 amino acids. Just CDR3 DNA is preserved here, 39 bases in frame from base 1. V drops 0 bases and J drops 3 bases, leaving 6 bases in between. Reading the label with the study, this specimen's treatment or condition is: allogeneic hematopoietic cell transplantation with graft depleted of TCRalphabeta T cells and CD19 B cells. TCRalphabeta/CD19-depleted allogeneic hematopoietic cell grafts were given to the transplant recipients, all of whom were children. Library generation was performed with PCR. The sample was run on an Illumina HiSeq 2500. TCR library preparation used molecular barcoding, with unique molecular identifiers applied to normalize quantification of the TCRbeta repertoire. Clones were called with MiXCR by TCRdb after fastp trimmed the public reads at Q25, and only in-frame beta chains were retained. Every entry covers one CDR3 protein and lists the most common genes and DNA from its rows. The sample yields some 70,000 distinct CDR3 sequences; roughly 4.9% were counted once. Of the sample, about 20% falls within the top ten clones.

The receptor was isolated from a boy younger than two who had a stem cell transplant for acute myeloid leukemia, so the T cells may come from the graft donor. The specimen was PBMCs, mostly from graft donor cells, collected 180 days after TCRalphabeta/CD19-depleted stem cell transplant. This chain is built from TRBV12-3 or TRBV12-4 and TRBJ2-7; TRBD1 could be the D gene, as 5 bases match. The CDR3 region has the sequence CASSLAGVYEQYF. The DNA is TGTGCCAGCAGTTTAGCAGGGGTCTACGAGCAGTACTTC.